This T cell receptor (beta chain) was identified during a study of beta chain features in type 1 diabetes. Study-level findings and limits: Compared with healthy donors, patients appeared to share more similar naive, central memory and regulatory TCRB repertoires.

The sequenced template was cDNA made from the entire isolated RNA. Measured with immunoSEQ multiplex PCR; TCRdb has only the in-frame clones, and not every one. The sample carries 130,000 to 150,000 clones, nearly 50% recorded once. The table lists this clone with a few counts. Its matching antigen is unknown. The V end lost 2 bases, the J end lost 0 bases, and 8 bases lay between the germline ends. The germline V gene has CDR1 MRHNA and CDR2 SNTAGT. CDR3 length: 15 residues. This receptor was identified in a man younger than 35 in good health. V is TRBV6-4 and J is TRBJ2-1; D remains unclear. The sample was Tregs from blood. The CDR3 region is CASSDRATSYNEQFF. DNA of the CDR3: TGTGCCAGCAGTGACAGAGCCACCTCCTACAATGAGCAGTTCTTC.